This paragraph reports one T cell receptor (beta chain). Its matching antigen is unknown. These data originate in a study of T cell repertoires in cytomegalovirus infection. About the study: Shared public TCR beta signatures pointed to both CMV infection and a matching HLA type. Findings and caveats of the study: Dominating the ex vivo response were TCR beta clonotypes that were CMV-specific and HLA-C-restricted. CMV carriers with the relevant HLA were identified by cumulative public TCR beta family frequency.

TCRdb analysed the reads with MiXCR anew, one entry per CDR3 protein. The sample shows about 320,000 distinct CDR3 sequences, more than 8% of them seen only once. The CDR3 runs 15 residues. The germline CDR1 and CDR2 sequences are SGHTA and FQGNSA. The J segment lost 2 bases and the V segment lost 4 bases, leaving 5 bases of the junction unmatched. This TCR derives from a human donor in good health (CMV status not recorded). Some clones in this sample may be carry-over from other donors' samples. Material: PBMCs. V and J are TRBV7-2 and TRBJ2-1, with TRBD1 matching over 7 bases. Written as DNA, the CDR3 is TGTGCCAGCAGCTACCGACAGGGTCCCTACAATGAGCAGTTCTTC. It specifies CASSYRQGPYNEQFF.